The rows below give T cell receptor beta chains drawn from one sample of a study of blood T cell repertoires in COVID-19. TCRdb's copy holds only in-frame clones and misses some; the assay was immunoSEQ multiplex PCR. The sample shows 250,000 or so clones, roughly 86% of them seen only once. Sequenced material: PBMCs or T cells enriched from blood (not recorded which). These receptors were collected from a woman in her forties or fifties who had recovered from COVID-19. The CDR3 runs from the conserved cysteine through the conserved F or W. D genes are given only for firm matches. Size tells how often a clone was seen (once, few, many) or the class of an expanded clone, and some rows leave it out.

V	D	size	J	CDR3	DNA
TRBV28	.	.	TRBJ2-7	CASSSPRAYEQYF	TGTGCCAGCAGTTCCCCTAGAGCCTACGAGCAGTACTTC
TRBV9	TRBD2	few	TRBJ2-1	CASSVVAGPPPYNEQFF	TGTGCCAGCAGCGTAGTAGCGGGGCCGCCCCCGTACAATGAGCAGTTCTTC
TRBV7-9	.	once	TRBJ1-4	CASSIKQGTNEKLFF	TGTGCCAGCAGCATAAAACAGGGAACTAATGAAAAACTGTTTTTT
TRBV6-5	TRBD1	.	TRBJ2-3	CASSFPTGKSTDTQYF	TGTGCCAGCAGTTTCCCGACAGGGAAAAGCACAGATACGCAGTATTTT
TRBV7-2	TRBD1	.	TRBJ1-2	CASSLYRDRDRKANYGYTF	TGTGCCAGCAGCTTGTACCGGGACAGGGATCGGAAGGCTAACTATGGCTACACCTTC
TRBV11-1	TRBD1	.	TRBJ1-1	CASSLVEQGLGTEAFF	TGTGCCAGCAGCTTAGTTGAACAGGGGTTGGGCACTGAAGCTTTCTTT
TRBV6-6	.	.	TRBJ1-2	CAARQVEGYTF	TGTGCCGCCCGACAGGTTGAGGGCTACACCTTC
TRBV11-3	TRBD1	.	TRBJ1-6	CASSITGGRSPLHF	TGTGCCAGCAGCATCACAGGGGGACGTTCACCCCTCCACTTT
TRBV4-3	TRBD2	.	TRBJ2-7	CASSQEPAGGNYEQYF	TGCGCCAGCAGCCAAGAACCAGCGGGAGGTAACTACGAGCAGTACTTC
TRBV19	.	.	TRBJ2-7	CASRSRDIPYEQYF	TGTGCCAGTAGAAGCCGGGACATTCCCTACGAGCAGTACTTC
TRBV19	TRBD1	.	TRBJ2-3	CASSSLIPRDRARGTDTQYF	TGTGCCAGTAGTTCCCTAATACCTCGCGACAGGGCAAGGGGCACAGATACGCAGTATTTT
TRBV2	.	.	TRBJ2-5	CASSELVPEETQYF	TGTGCCAGCAGTGAATTGGTGCCAGAAGAGACCCAGTACTTC
TRBV28	TRBD1	.	TRBJ2-1	CASSTDVFRDRVNEQFF	TGTGCCAGCAGTACAGACGTCTTCCGGGACAGGGTTAATGAGCAGTTCTTC
TRBV7-8	.	.	TRBJ1-5	CASSLAGGRNQPQHF	TGTGCCAGCAGCTTAGCGGGGGGGCGCAATCAGCCCCAGCATTTT
TRBV19	.	.	TRBJ2-5	CASSINLGGGRLRETQYF	TGTGCCAGTAGTATTAATCTTGGAGGGGGCCGCCTCCGGGAGACCCAGTACTTC
TRBV27	TRBD2	.	TRBJ2-3	CASSLSTGTSGIWPQYF	TGTGCCAGCAGTTTATCAACCGGGACTAGCGGGATATGGCCGCAGTATTTT
TRBV2	.	.	TRBJ1-5	CASSRSVNQPQHF	TGTGCCAGCAGTCGGTCCGTCAATCAGCCCCAGCATTTT
TRBV28	.	.	TRBJ1-3	CASWTSSGNTIYF	TGTGCCAGCTGGACATCCTCTGGAAACACCATATATTTT
TRBV2	.	.	TRBJ2-3	CASSIDRHTDTQYF	TGTGCCAGCAGTATCGACAGACACACAGATACGCAGTATTTT